This TCR beta chain was captured by sequencing in a study of cytomegalovirus exposure and HLA in healthy donors. Study summary: Among over 300 genotyped donors, 80% to 90% fell in the Caucasian-associated ancestry cluster.

Germline lookup yields CDR1 MDHEN and CDR2 SYDVKM. The CDR3 length is 14 residues. Trimming left V 6 bases short and J 3 bases short, with 15 bases between. In the PCR, 60 Vbeta and 13 Jbeta primers were used. The repertoire was sequenced with immunoSEQ multiplex PCR; TCRdb's copy has only in-frame clones and lacks some. The repertoire includes some 90,000 clones, about three quarters of them detected once, and approximately 4% sits in the top ten. Remarks on this clone: Its antigen is undetermined.

Findings and limits, study-wide: The authors listed 150 to 200 TCR beta chains as cytomegalovirus-associated. Most of the TCR beta V segments (in an earlier analysis) were productive either about 87% or about 30% of the time.

V gene TRBV28 combines with J gene TRBJ2-7; perhaps TRBD1 as D (6 bases). The receptor's source is a male donor in good health and CMV-seropositive. The sequencing sample was made of PBMCs. CDR3 sequence (DNA): TGTGCCAGCAGGCGTAACAGGGATATCTACGAGCAGTACTTC. It is translated as CASRRNRDIYEQYF. Looking up the rest from reference TRBV28 and TRBJ2-7 gives the full variable domain: DVKVTQSSRYLVKRTGEKVFLECVQDMDHENMFWYRQDPGLGLRLIYFSYDVKMKEKGDIPEGYSVSREKKERFSLILESASTNQTSMYLCASRRNRDIYEQYFGPGTRLTVT.